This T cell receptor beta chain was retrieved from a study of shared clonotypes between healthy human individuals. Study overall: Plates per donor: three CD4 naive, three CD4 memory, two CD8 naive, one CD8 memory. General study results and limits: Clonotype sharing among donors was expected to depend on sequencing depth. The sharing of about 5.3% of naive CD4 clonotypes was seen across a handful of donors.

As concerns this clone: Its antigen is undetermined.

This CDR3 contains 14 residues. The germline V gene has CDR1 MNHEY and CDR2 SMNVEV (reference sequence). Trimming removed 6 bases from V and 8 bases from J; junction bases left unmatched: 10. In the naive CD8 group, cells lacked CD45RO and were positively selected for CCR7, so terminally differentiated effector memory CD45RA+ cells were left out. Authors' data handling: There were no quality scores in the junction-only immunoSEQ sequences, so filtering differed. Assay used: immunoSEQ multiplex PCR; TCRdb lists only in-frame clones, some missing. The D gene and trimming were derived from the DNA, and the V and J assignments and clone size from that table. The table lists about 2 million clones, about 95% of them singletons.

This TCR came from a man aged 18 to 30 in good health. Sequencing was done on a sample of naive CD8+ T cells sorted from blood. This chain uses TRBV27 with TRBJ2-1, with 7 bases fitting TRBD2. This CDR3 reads CASRSGGGIDEQFF. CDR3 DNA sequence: TGTGCCAGCAGGTCTGGGGGAGGGATCGATGAGCAGTTCTTC.